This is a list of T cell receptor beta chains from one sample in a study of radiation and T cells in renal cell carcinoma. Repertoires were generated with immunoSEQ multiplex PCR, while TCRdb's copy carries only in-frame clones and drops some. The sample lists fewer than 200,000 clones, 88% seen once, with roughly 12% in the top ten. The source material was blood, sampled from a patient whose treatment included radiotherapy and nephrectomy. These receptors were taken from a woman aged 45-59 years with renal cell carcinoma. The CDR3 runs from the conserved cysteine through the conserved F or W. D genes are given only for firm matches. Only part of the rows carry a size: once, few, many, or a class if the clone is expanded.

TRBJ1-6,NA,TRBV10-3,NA,TGTGCCATCAGTGAGCTTGAACAGGGTAATTCACCCCTCCACTTT,CAISELEQGNSPLHF
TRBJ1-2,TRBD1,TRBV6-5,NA,TGTGCCAGCAGCAAACGACAGGGGGCGCGTGGCTACACCTTC,CASSKRQGARGYTF
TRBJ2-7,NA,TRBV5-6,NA,TGTGCCAGCAGCCCCAGTGTCCGCTACGAGCAGTACTTC,CASSPSVRYEQYF
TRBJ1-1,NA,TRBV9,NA,TGTGCCAGCAGCCCCGGGCACGGGTTAATGATGAACACTGAAGCTTTCTTT,CASSPGHGLMMNTEAFF
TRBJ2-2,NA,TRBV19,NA,TGTGCCAGTAGTAATTTTCACACTGGGGAGCTGTTTTTT,CASSNFHTGELFF
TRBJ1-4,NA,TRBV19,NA,TGTGCCAGTAGTGGTAGCACGGGGGCCGGTGAAAAACTGTTTTTT,CASSGSTGAGEKLFF
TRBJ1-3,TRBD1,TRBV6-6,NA,TGTGCCAGCAGTTCCGGGACAGCTAACGGAAACACCATATATTTT,CASSSGTANGNTIYF
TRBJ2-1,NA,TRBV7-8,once,TGTGCCAGCAGCTCTCAGGGTAGGAATGAGCAGTTCTTC,CASSSQGRNEQFF
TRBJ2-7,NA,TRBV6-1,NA,TGTGCCAGCAGTGAATTGGCCGTGAGCTCCTACGAGCAGTACTTC,CASSELAVSSYEQYF
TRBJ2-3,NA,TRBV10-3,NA,TGTGCCATCAGCAAGGAGGGGCCTAGCACAGATACGCAGTATTTT,CAISKEGPSTDTQYF
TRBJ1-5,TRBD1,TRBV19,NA,TGTGCCAGTAGCCCGACAGGGGGCCTACCCGTTGACAATCAGCCCCAGCATTTT,CASSPTGGLPVDNQPQHF
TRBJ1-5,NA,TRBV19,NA,TGTGCCAGTAAGACGGCGGGAATTTTCGGTCAGCCCCAGCATTTT,CASKTAGIFGQPQHF
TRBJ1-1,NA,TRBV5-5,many,TGTGCCAGCAGCTTAGCAGGTACTTTCTTT,CASSLAGTFF
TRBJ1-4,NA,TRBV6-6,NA,TGTGCCAGCAGTTATCCTAGGGCTCGGACTAATGAAAAACTGTTTTTT,CASSYPRARTNEKLFF
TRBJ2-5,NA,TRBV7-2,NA,TGTGCCAGCAGCGACCCGTTTTTGAGATCTACTATTCAAGAGACCCAGTACTTC,CASSDPFLRSTIQETQYF
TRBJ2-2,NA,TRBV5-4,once,TGTGCCAGCAGCTTGGTGGGGGTTGGTACCGGGGAGCTGTTTTTT,CASSLVGVGTGELFF
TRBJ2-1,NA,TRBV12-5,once,TGTGCTAGTGGTTTTTACGGCTCCAATGAGCAGTTCTTC,CASGFYGSNEQFF
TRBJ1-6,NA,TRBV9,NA,TGTGCCAGCAGCGCCTCAGGGAACTCACCCCTCCACTTT,CASSASGNSPLHF
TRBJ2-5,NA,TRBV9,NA,TGTGCCAGCAGCCTGGGGACACTTCAAGAGACCCAGTACTTC,CASSLGTLQETQYF
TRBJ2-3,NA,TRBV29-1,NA,TGCAGCGTTCGGGACTCCACGAACACAGATACGCAGTATTTT,CSVRDSTNTDTQYF
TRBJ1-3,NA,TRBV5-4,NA,TGTGCCAGCAGCTTGGGGGGTCCCTCCTCTGGAAACACCATATATTTT,CASSLGGPSSGNTIYF
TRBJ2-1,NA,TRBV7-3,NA,TGTGCCAGCAGCCTCCAGGACAGTTCCTACAATGAGCAGTTCTTC,CASSLQDSSYNEQFF
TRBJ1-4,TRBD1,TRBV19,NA,TGTGCCAGTACCCGGGACAGGGCAACCGAAAAACTGTTTTTT,CASTRDRATEKLFF
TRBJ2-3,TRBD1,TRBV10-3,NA,TGTGCCATCGCGACCAGTACGGACAGGGGGCGCGGTACGCAGTATTTT,CAIATSTDRGRGTQYF
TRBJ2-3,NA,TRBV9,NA,TGTGCCAGCAGCGTAGGAGGGGGGAGGGACTTCTCCACAGATACGCAGTATTTT,CASSVGGGRDFSTDTQYF
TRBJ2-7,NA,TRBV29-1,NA,TGCAGCGTTTGTCGGGACACCAGGCGGGCCGAGCAGTACTTC,CSVCRDTRRAEQYF